This T cell receptor beta chain was sequenced for a study of T-cell memory formation after mild COVID-19. The overall study: Largely donor-specific sequence clusters came from a couple of donors.

Libraries for TCRalpha and TCRbeta carried sample barcodes and unique molecular identifiers via 5'RACE. Each CDR3 protein gets one entry after TCRdb re-called the 5' RACE reads with MiXCR. Of 350,000 to 500,000 distinct CDR3 sequences in the sample, about 20% are singletons; the top ten hold around a fifth. The germline V gene encodes CDR1 SGHAT and CDR2 FQNNGV. CDR3 size: 14 residues. V gave up 7 bases and J gave up 3 bases; unmatched junction bases: 7. The TCR sequence derives from a man aged 18 to 29 who had mild COVID-19 (a few samples of this study predate the infection). Cell type and time point are not known. The material sequenced was PBMCs or a T cell subset sorted from them (not recorded which). The V call is TRBV11-2, the J call TRBJ1-2, with 8 bases that match TRBD1. CDR3 sequence (DNA): TGTGCCAGCACTCGGGACAGGCTTGACTATGGCTACACCTTC. Protein sequence: CASTRDRLDYGYTF.